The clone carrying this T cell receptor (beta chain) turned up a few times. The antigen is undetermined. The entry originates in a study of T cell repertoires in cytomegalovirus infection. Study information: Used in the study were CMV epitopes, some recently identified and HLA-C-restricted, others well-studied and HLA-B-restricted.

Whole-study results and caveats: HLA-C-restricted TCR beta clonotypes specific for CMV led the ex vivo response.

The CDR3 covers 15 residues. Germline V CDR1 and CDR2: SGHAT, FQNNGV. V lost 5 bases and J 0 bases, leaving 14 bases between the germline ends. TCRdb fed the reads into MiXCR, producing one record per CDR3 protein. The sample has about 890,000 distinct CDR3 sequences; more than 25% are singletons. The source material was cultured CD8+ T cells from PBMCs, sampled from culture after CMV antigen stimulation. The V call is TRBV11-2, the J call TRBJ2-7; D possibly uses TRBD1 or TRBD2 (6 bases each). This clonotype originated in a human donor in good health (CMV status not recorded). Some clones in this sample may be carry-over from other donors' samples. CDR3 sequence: CASSPLGGTSYEQYF. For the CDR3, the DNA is TGTGCCAGCAGCCCCTTAGGGGGGACCTCCTACGAGCAGTACTTC.